This T cell receptor beta chain emerged from a study of blood T cell repertoires in COVID-19. Study in general: Some COVID-19 samples were acute and others convalescent; all came from the United States, Italy and Spain. PBMCs, B-cell-depleted T cells, or T cells were the source of the cDNA or gDNA that made up the material.

Per the study methods: Reference gene primer amplification yielded estimated nucleated cell counts. Assay used: immunoSEQ multiplex PCR; TCRdb lists only in-frame clones, some missing. That table gives V, J and clone size, and the DNA gave D and trimming. The sample carries 45,000 to 65,000 clones, about four fifths recorded once. The CDR3 length is 16 residues. This clonotype originated in a woman in her sixties or seventies with acute or convalescent COVID-19. The sequenced material came from peripheral blood. The chain joins TRBV12-1 to TRBJ2-7; the tabulated D call, TRBD1, remains unverified against the DNA. TRBV12-1 is a pseudogene locus. CDR3 loop: CASSFPQGMAPYEQYF. CDR3 coding DNA: TGTGCCAGCAGCTTCCCACAGGGAATGGCCCCCTACGAGCAGTACTTC.